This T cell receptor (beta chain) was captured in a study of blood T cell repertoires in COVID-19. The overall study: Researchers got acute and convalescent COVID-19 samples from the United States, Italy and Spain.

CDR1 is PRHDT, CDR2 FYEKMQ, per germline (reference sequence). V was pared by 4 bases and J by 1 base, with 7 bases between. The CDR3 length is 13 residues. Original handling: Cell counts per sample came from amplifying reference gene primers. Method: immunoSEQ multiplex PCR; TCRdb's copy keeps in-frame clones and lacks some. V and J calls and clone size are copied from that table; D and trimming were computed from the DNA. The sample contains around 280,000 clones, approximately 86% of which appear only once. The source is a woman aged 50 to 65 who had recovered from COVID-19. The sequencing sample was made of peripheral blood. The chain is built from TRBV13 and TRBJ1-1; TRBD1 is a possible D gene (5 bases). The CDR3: CASSSTGNTEAFF. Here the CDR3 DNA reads TGTGCCAGCAGCTCCACAGGGAACACTGAAGCTTTCTTT.